Listed below are T cell receptor beta chains from one sample, sequenced in a study of control samples from healthy donors and cancer patients. Sequencing was performed with immunoSEQ multiplex PCR; in TCRdb, only in-frame clones are kept and a portion is missing. This table has some 94,000 clones, 85% to 90% appearing once. Material: PBMCs. Receptors originate from a woman aged 45-60 years with colorectal cancer. Each CDR3 is given with its conserved first and last residue. D genes are given only for firm matches. Size tells how often a clone was seen (once, few, many) or the class of an expanded clone, and some rows leave it out.

D gene	J gene	V gene	clone size	CDR3 protein	CDR3 DNA
TRBD1	TRBJ2-1	TRBV9	once	CASSPGQGLGLGYNEQFF	TGTGCCAGCAGCCCGGGACAGGGCTTAGGACTTGGCTACAATGAGCAGTTCTTC
-	TRBJ2-5	TRBV12-3/TRBV12-4	few	CASSPTQETQYF	TGTGCCAGCAGCCCCACCCAAGAGACCCAGTACTTC
-	TRBJ2-3	TRBV12-5	-	CASGKSGAGRSTDTQYF	TGTGCTAGTGGCAAGAGTGGGGCGGGGCGGTCCACAGATACGCAGTATTTT
-	TRBJ2-1	TRBV7-2	-	CASSLEGFSYNEQFF	TGTGCCAGCAGCTTAGAGGGGTTCTCCTACAATGAGCAGTTCTTC
TRBD2	TRBJ2-5	TRBV6-5	-	CASSYNSGGAKTQYF	TGTGCCAGCAGTTACAATAGCGGGGGGGCAAAGACCCAGTACTTC
TRBD1	TRBJ2-3	TRBV29-1	-	CSLRYRDRGEGDTQYF	TGCAGCCTGCGCTACCGGGACAGGGGGGAAGGGGATACGCAGTATTTT
TRBD1	TRBJ1-6	TRBV5-4	-	CASSRTGGGSPLHF	TGTGCCAGCAGTCGGACAGGGGGCGGATCACCCCTCCACTTT
-	TRBJ2-1	TRBV10-3	few	CAISETYVGGEGGYEQFF	TGTGCCATCAGTGAGACTTATGTGGGCGGGGAAGGTGGATATGAGCAGTTCTTC
-	TRBJ1-1	TRBV5-6	-	CASSLTVNTEAFF	TGTGCCAGCAGCCTCACCGTGAACACTGAAGCTTTCTTT
-	TRBJ2-1	TRBV24-1	-	CATSDLREQFF	TGTGCCACCAGTGATTTGCGTGAGCAGTTCTTC
TRBD1	TRBJ1-2	TRBV24-1	-	CATSGVGQSYGYTF	TGTGCCACCAGTGGTGTGGGACAGTCATATGGCTACACCTTC
-	TRBJ1-2	TRBV6-5	once	CASSVKTYGYTF	TGTGCCAGCAGCGTTAAGACCTATGGCTACACCTTC
TRBD1	TRBJ2-6	TRBV2	-	CASSADRQGPGANVLTF	TGTGCCAGCAGTGCCGACCGACAGGGGCCTGGGGCCAACGTCCTGACTTTC
-	TRBJ1-2	TRBV30	once	CAWRADGANYGYTF	TGTGCCTGGAGGGCTGACGGGGCGAACTATGGCTACACCTTC
-	TRBJ1-5	TRBV28	-	CASSPLWQPQHF	TGTGCCAGCAGTCCCCTGTGGCAGCCCCAGCATTTT
-	TRBJ1-2	TRBV10-3	-	CAIGGGGGYGYTF	TGTGCCATCGGTGGGGGTGGGGGCTATGGCTACACCTTC
-	TRBJ1-2	TRBV6-2/TRBV6-3	-	CASSSFGDAIYGYTF	TGTGCCAGCAGCTCCTTCGGGGATGCCATCTATGGCTACACCTTC
TRBD1	TRBJ2-1	TRBV6-5	once	CASTLSGDSNEQFF	TGTGCCAGCACCCTGTCCGGGGACAGCAATGAGCAGTTCTTC
TRBD1	TRBJ1-2	TRBV5-1	-	CASSSNRGALSNYGYTF	TGCGCCAGCAGTTCTAACAGGGGGGCCCTTTCTAACTATGGCTACACCTTC
TRBD2	TRBJ2-1	TRBV7-2	-	CASLGRGGTYNEQFF	TGTGCCAGCCTCGGGCGGGGGGGTACCTACAATGAGCAGTTCTTC
-	TRBJ2-5	TRBV18	few	CASSPPGREETQYF	TGTGCCAGCTCACCCCCAGGGAGAGAAGAGACCCAGTACTTC
TRBD1	TRBJ1-1	TRBV18	-	CASSLTGTGLNTEAFF	TGTGCCAGCTCACTAACCGGGACAGGGCTGAACACTGAAGCTTTCTTT
TRBD1	TRBJ2-5	TRBV25-1	-	CASAKGTESYQETQYF	TGTGCCAGCGCTAAAGGGACAGAGTCGTACCAAGAGACCCAGTACTTC
-	TRBJ2-5	TRBV5-4	medium-sized	CASSLAPKETQYF	TGTGCCAGCAGCTTGGCCCCTAAAGAGACCCAGTACTTC
-	TRBJ1-1	TRBV6-5	-	CASSPGLMNTEAFF	TGTGCCAGCAGCCCGGGGCTGATGAACACTGAAGCTTTCTTT
-	TRBJ2-5	TRBV25-1	-	CASSRGARAGRETQYF	TGTGCCAGCAGTCGGGGGGCCAGAGCTGGCCGCGAGACCCAGTACTTC
-	TRBJ1-5	TRBV27	-	CASSLVGSDQPQHF	TGTGCCAGCAGTTTAGTTGGTTCAGATCAGCCCCAGCATTTT
TRBD1	TRBJ1-1	TRBV4-2	-	CASSQGNRQGSTEAFF	TGTGCCAGCAGCCAAGGGAACAGACAGGGATCCACTGAAGCTTTCTTT
TRBD1	TRBJ1-6	TRBV30	-	CAWGLWTGSLGLPLHF	TGTGCCTGGGGTTTGTGGACAGGGTCCCTCGGTCTCCCCCTCCACTTT
-	TRBJ1-2	TRBV7-3	-	CASSSGPSSGYTF	TGTGCCAGCAGCTCCGGACCCTCCAGTGGCTACACCTTC
TRBD1	TRBJ1-1	TRBV18	-	CASSSGQGYTEAFF	TGTGCCAGCTCAAGTGGACAGGGCTACACTGAAGCTTTCTTT
-	TRBJ1-5	TRBV6-2/TRBV6-3	-	CASSPTRQRPQHF	TGTGCCAGCAGCCCCACCCGGCAGAGGCCCCAGCATTTT
-	TRBJ1-1	TRBV10-2	-	CASKATGYVTEAFF	TGCGCCAGCAAAGCTACAGGGTATGTCACTGAAGCTTTCTTT
-	TRBJ2-1	TRBV2	few	CASKGRTYNEQFF	TGTGCCAGCAAGGGGAGGACTTACAATGAGCAGTTCTTC
-	TRBJ1-1	TRBV6-2/TRBV6-3	few	CASSYAQGYIMNTEAFF	TGTGCCAGCAGTTACGCTCAGGGATACATCATGAACACTGAAGCTTTCTTT
-	TRBJ1-6	TRBV6-1	-	CASSEGGFGYNSPLHF	TGTGCCAGCAGTGAAGGGGGCTTCGGGTATAATTCACCCCTCCACTTT